The 5 T cell receptor beta chains reported below all come from one sample, sequenced in a study of graft-versus-host responses after intestinal transplantation (dated by TCRdb to about 2021). Library creation used the immunoSEQ multiplex PCR assay. TCRdb provides this immuneACCESS table in a form limited to in-frame rearrangements. Some clones are lacking; in checked studies, under half of them reflect an unresolved V gene, and why the rest are absent is not known. For this sample there are around 50,000 clones; roughly 90% appear just once. The biggest ten clones account for roughly 0.62% of the sample. This specimen's time point label, per the study, means: cells obtained before transplantation from donor or recipient. Their antigen targets remain unknown. Specimen: unstimulated CD4+ T cells sorted from spleen or lymph node cells, collected before transplant. The receptors stem from a human donor who was the organ donor for an intestinal transplant.

This chain connects TRBV11-3 to TRBJ2-3, with TRBD1 identical over 7 bases. The germline V gene has CDR1 SGHNT and CDR2 YENEEA. Trimming removed 11 bases from V and 1 base from J; junction bases left unmatched: 6. The CDR3 has 13 amino acids. The CDR3 sequence: CAPRDRGTDTQYF. The DNA of the CDR3 is TGTGCCCCCCGCGACAGGGGCACAGATACGCAGTATTTT. Using reference TRBV11-3 and TRBJ2-3 for the parts outside the CDR3, the full variable domain is EAGVVQSPRYKIIEKKQPVAFWCNPISGHNTLYWYLQNLGQGPELLIRYENEEAVDDSQLPKDRFSAERLKGVDSTLKIQPAELGDSAVYLCAPRDRGTDTQYFGPGTRLTVL.

The CDR3 DNA sequence: TGTGCCAGCAGCTTAGCAGCGAGACTTTACAATGAGCAGTTCTTC. Translated: CASSLAARLYNEQFF. This chain joins TRBV7-2 and TRBJ2-1; D is unresolved. Germline V CDR1 and CDR2: SGHTA, FQGNSA. With 0 bases removed from V and 4 bases from J, the gap between germline ends came to 10 bases. This CDR3 has 15 residues.

Comments on this clone: As the CDR3 is not closed by the conserved phenylalanine or tryptophan, this likely results from a read error. This chain joins TRBV6-5 and TRBJ1-1; 9 positions match TRBD1. V shed 10 bases, J shed 11 bases, and the junction held 11 bases outside the gene matches. Germline CDR1 MNHEY, CDR2 SVGAGI. The CDR3 is made up of 12 amino acids. CDR3 sequence reads: CATRKTGGVAFL. Here the CDR3 DNA reads TGTGCCACCCGAAAGACAGGGGGGGTTGCTTTCCTT.

The chain recombines TRBV2 with TRBJ2-7, with 8 bases aligning to TRBD2. This CDR3 is built from 14 residues. V dropped 9 bases and J dropped 3; count of bases not matched to a gene: 10. CDR1 and CDR2 (germline): SNHLY, FYNNEI. DNA of the CDR3: TGTGCCAGTGTCGAGCGGGAGAGGATCTACGAGCAGTACTTC. Protein sequence: CASVERERIYEQYF.

The J gene is TRBJ1-5, the V gene TRBV6-5; no firm D call. CDR1 MNHEY and CDR2 SVGAGI come from the germline V gene. There are 13 residues in the CDR3. V lost 4 bases and J 4 bases, leaving 8 bases between the germline ends. Written as DNA, the CDR3 is TGTGCCAGCAGTTTCGACTTGAATCAGCCCCAGCATTTT. Its protein product is CASSFDLNQPQHF.